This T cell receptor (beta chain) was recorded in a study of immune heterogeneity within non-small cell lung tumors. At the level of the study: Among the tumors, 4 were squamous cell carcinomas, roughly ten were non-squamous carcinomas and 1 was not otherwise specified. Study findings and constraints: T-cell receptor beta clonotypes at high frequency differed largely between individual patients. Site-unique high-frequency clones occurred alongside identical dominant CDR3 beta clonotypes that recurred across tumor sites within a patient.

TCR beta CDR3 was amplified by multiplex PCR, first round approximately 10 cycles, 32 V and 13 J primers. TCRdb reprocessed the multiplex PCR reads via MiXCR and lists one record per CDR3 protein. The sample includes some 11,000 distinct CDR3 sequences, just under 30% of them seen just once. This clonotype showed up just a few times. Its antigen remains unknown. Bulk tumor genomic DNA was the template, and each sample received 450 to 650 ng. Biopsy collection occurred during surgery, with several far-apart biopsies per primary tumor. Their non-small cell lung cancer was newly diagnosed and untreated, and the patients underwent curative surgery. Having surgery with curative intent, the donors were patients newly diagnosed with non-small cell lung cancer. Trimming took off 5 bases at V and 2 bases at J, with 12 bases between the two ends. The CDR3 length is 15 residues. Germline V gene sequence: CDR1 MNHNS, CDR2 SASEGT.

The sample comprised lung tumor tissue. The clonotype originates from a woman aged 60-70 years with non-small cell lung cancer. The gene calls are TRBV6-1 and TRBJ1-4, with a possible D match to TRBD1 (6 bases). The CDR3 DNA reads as TGTGCCAGCAGTATCATACAGGGTACTAATGAAAAACTGTTTTTT. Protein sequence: CASSIIQGTNEKLFF.